The sequence of this TCR beta chain was determined in a study of identical twins. The CDR3 extends over 14 amino acids. V gave up 10 bases and J gave up 8 bases; unmatched junction bases: 14. Each CDR3 protein is one row after TCRdb ran MiXCR on the 5' RACE reads. This sample has roughly 770,000 distinct CDR3 sequences; over 15% occur once, and the top ten carry around 13%. This clonotype has at least ten counts. This sample also appeared in a second study, on T cells expressing NK-cell markers.

The TCR comes from a young woman in good health. The rearrangement joins TRBV12-3 or TRBV12-4 to TRBJ1-2; 9 bases match TRBD1. Source material: PBMCs. The CDR3 loop is CAIGERDRAFGYTF. The CDR3 DNA reads as TGTGCCATTGGGGAACGGGACAGGGCTTTCGGCTACACCTTC.